Listed below are T cell receptor beta chains from one sample, sequenced in a study of blood T cell repertoires in COVID-19. Profiling relied on immunoSEQ multiplex PCR, and the TCRdb table lists in-frame clones only, not all of them. The sample contains about 240,000 clones, 82% of which appear only once. Sequences were obtained from peripheral blood. Receptor source: a woman between 18 and 30 years old with acute or convalescent COVID-19. CDR3s include the opening cysteine and the closing phenylalanine or tryptophan. D genes are given only for firm matches. Not every row has a clone size; where given, it reads once, few, many or a size class.

j_call: TRBJ2-1
v_call: TRBV7-6
clone_size: .
d_call: TRBD2
cdr3_nt: TGTGCCAGCAGCGCGTCCGGGACTAGTGTTTACAATGAGCAGTTCTTC
cdr3_aa: CASSASGTSVYNEQFF

j_call: TRBJ2-3
v_call: TRBV11-3
clone_size: .
d_call: .
cdr3_nt: TGTGCCAGCAGTCCGGACAGCAACACAGATACGCAGTATTTT
cdr3_aa: CASSPDSNTDTQYF

j_call: TRBJ2-7
v_call: TRBV6-2/TRBV6-3
clone_size: .
d_call: .
cdr3_nt: TGTGCCAGCAGTTACCTCCAGGGCCGAATATACGAGCAGTACTTC
cdr3_aa: CASSYLQGRIYEQYF

j_call: TRBJ1-1
v_call: TRBV15
clone_size: .
d_call: .
cdr3_nt: TGTGCCACCAGCAGATCCGGGACATTAAACACTGAAGCTTTCTTT
cdr3_aa: CATSRSGTLNTEAFF

j_call: TRBJ1-3
v_call: TRBV7-2
clone_size: .
d_call: TRBD1
cdr3_nt: TGTGCCAGCAGCCGGACAGGGCCGAAAGCCTCTGGAAACACCATATATTTT
cdr3_aa: CASSRTGPKASGNTIYF

j_call: TRBJ2-5
v_call: TRBV14
clone_size: .
d_call: TRBD1
cdr3_nt: TGTGCCAGCAGCCAACCTGGACAGGAGGACCACGAGACCCAGTACTTC
cdr3_aa: CASSQPGQEDHETQYF

j_call: TRBJ2-3
v_call: TRBV29-1
clone_size: .
d_call: .
cdr3_nt: TGCAGCGTGACCGGGACTGGCACAGATACGCAGTATTTT
cdr3_aa: CSVTGTGTDTQYF

j_call: TRBJ2-7
v_call: TRBV12-5
clone_size: .
d_call: TRBD2
cdr3_nt: TGTGCTAGTGGTTTGGATTGGAGGACTAGCGGTGGGGCTATCTACGAGCAGTACTTC
cdr3_aa: CASGLDWRTSGGAIYEQYF

j_call: TRBJ1-5
v_call: TRBV2
clone_size: .
d_call: .
cdr3_nt: TGTGCCAGCAGTGCCTCGCCCAGGGTGAGCAATCAGCCCCAGCATTTT
cdr3_aa: CASSASPRVSNQPQHF

j_call: TRBJ2-1
v_call: TRBV7-9
clone_size: .
d_call: .
cdr3_nt: TGTGCCAGCAGCCCAAGCCTTGCGGGACTCGACTTCAATGAGCAGTTCTTC
cdr3_aa: CASSPSLAGLDFNEQFF

j_call: TRBJ2-2
v_call: TRBV7-9
clone_size: .
d_call: .
cdr3_nt: TGTGCCAGCAGCTTAGTCAGGGGTTCGAACACCGGGGAGCTGTTTTTT
cdr3_aa: CASSLVRGSNTGELFF

j_call: TRBJ2-2
v_call: TRBV6-2/TRBV6-3
clone_size: .
d_call: .
cdr3_nt: TGTGCCAGCAGTTATCTGGAGAGTCCCGGGATCGGGGAGCTGTTTTTT
cdr3_aa: CASSYLESPGIGELFF

j_call: TRBJ1-2
v_call: TRBV7-2
clone_size: .
d_call: TRBD1
cdr3_nt: TGTGCCAGCAGCTTAGACTCGGGACAGGGGCTCTCTAACTATGGCTACACCTTC
cdr3_aa: CASSLDSGQGLSNYGYTF

j_call: TRBJ1-1
v_call: TRBV6-5
clone_size: .
d_call: .
cdr3_nt: TGTGCCAGCAGTTACTCGTACAGGCGGGGCACTGAAGCTTTCTTT
cdr3_aa: CASSYSYRRGTEAFF

j_call: TRBJ1-4
v_call: TRBV4-2
clone_size: few
d_call: .
cdr3_nt: TGTGCCAGCAGCCAAGAGGGCAGGGGAGGGGAAAAACTGTTTTTT
cdr3_aa: CASSQEGRGGEKLFF

j_call: TRBJ2-7
v_call: TRBV4-1
clone_size: .
d_call: .
cdr3_nt: TGCGCCAGCAGCCAAGAATTTCGGGGGGCTGGCTACGAGCAGTACTTC
cdr3_aa: CASSQEFRGAGYEQYF

j_call: TRBJ2-3
v_call: TRBV28
clone_size: .
d_call: TRBD2
cdr3_nt: TGTGCCAGCAGCCTCCCTAGCGGGACGACCACTTTTACAGATACGCAGTATTTT
cdr3_aa: CASSLPSGTTTFTDTQYF

j_call: TRBJ1-2
v_call: TRBV4-3
clone_size: .
d_call: .
cdr3_nt: TGCGCCAGCAGCCAAGATAACGGGGATTATGGCTACACCTTC
cdr3_aa: CASSQDNGDYGYTF